Described below is a single T cell receptor beta chain sequence and its context. Its antigen is undetermined. Libraries were prepared by immunoSEQ multiplex PCR; TCRdb keeps only in-frame clonotypes and omits some of them. The top ten clones hold 0.2% to 0.25% of a sample with hundreds of thousands of clones, around 96% of them seen once. It was CD45RO-negative cells, positively selected for CCR7, that made up naive CD8 cells, with terminally differentiated effector memory CD45RA+ cells excluded. Donors, without exception, were Caucasian adults residing in Nashville, Tennessee. These data are taken from a study of shared clonotypes between healthy human individuals. Study outcomes and limitations: It was expected that sequencing depth would affect clonotype sharing among donors. Memory subsets generally showed lower estimated richness than naive subsets. Four donors had around 5% of their naive CD4 clonotypes in common.

Germline CDR1 is SGHAT and CDR2 is FQNNGV. The V end was cut by 5 bases, the J end by 5 bases, with 18 bases between. The CDR3 is 15 residues long. The clonotype was recovered from a man aged 25-40 years in good health. V gene TRBV11-2 combines with J gene TRBJ2-5; unclear D gene. Sequencing was carried out using naive CD8+ T cells sorted from blood. The CDR3 reads CASSRPGRFRETQYF. For the CDR3, the DNA is TGTGCCAGCAGCCGCCCCGGTAGGTTCCGGGAGACCCAGTACTTC.